This entry describes one TCR beta chain. What antigen it recognizes has not been identified. No quality values exist for individual bases; no much larger clone is one base distant. This specimen comes from a study of blood T cells in healthy people across ages (dated by TCRdb to 2015 to 2017). Describing the broader study: In model experiments, roughly one uniquely barcoded TCR beta cDNA molecule per two T cells was captured by template switching. Four age groups were formed from the donors: young (average 16 years), middle-aged (around 41), aged (roughly 56) and long-lived (around 82). To avoid experimental bias, donors of different ages were spread randomly across the sequencing lanes. Age-related changes in TCR beta repertoire diversity were measured in the study by deep sequencing normalized with unique cDNA molecular identifiers. For two donors (one aged 18 to 29 and one aged 80 or older), the study analyzed two additional independent replicas of 1 million unique cDNA reads from the same blood draw. The full study reports these points: Compared with the aged group, more naive CD4+ T cells, fewer expanded clones and increased TCR diversity were shown by the long-lived group, suggesting age selection. The CMV infection status of donors was not known, potentially confounding age-related changes in expanded clonotypes. There was a strong correlation between observed TCR beta diversity and the percentage of naive T cells measured by flow cytometry. Conclusive comparison of naive and antigen-experienced compartments was prevented by the profiling of bulk unsorted PBMCs. Observed TCR beta diversity per million T cells fell roughly linearly with age, and a significant reduction was already apparent by age roughly 40. Total diversity estimates from one million sequenced T cells were considered lower bounds and underestimates.

Systemically healthy Caucasian individuals from Russia, some 40 in total and aged about 6 to 100 years, were included as donors. Roughly 9 milliliters of peripheral blood were drawn from each donor into EDTA-treated Vacutainer tubes. PBMCs were isolated by Ficoll-Paque density-gradient centrifugation, with at least 7 million obtained per sample. Trizol reagent was used to extract total RNA from PBMCs, with at least 5 micrograms per sample. The percentages of naive CD45RAhigh/CD27high T cells were determined by flow cytometry on a PBMC aliquot from every donor. Reading from cysteine to phenylalanine, the CDR3 counts 14 amino acids. CDR3 DNA is the only sequence kept; it has 42 bases, read in frame from the first base. The germline V gene sets CDR1 to MNHEY and CDR2 to SVGAGI. V lost 6 bases and J lost 4 bases; the stretch between them is 15 bases long. The method behind the library was 5' RACE. Data came from an Illumina HiSeq 2500. A second roughly 7 to 11 cycle PCR used a sample-barcoded 5' primer and a J-beta primer mix. Each TCR beta cDNA molecule received a unique molecular identifier from a template-switch 5' adaptor carrying 12 random nucleotides. Each sample yielded at least 2.5 million CDR3-containing paired-end reads. First-strand cDNA was synthesized from all RNA with the Mint cDNA synthesis kit, primed by a TRBC-specific oligonucleotide. All cDNA was treated with uracil-DNA glycosylase and then went through a first 18-cycle PCR with the universal primers M1SS and BC2_uni_R. In the paper's pipeline: Normalization of each sample was performed by random selection of 1 million high-quality reads, each carrying a distinct molecular identifier. Instead of being binned into consensus sequences, reads that shared molecular identifiers were thrown out. MiTCR, run with a Q25 quality threshold and the strictest error-elimination algorithm, handled CDR3 identification, clonotype clustering and error correction. A nonparametric unseen species model with Euler transformation was used to estimate lower-bound total TCR beta diversity. TCRdb trimmed the raw reads at Q25, called clones with MiXCR and kept productive beta chains. Merged by CDR3 protein, the rows form single entries marked with the most common genes and DNA. The V and J calls shown here were made by TCRdb, not taken from the authors' results. A total of about 1.6 million distinct CDR3 sequences appear in this sample, roughly 32% of them only once. The ten largest clones take up around 10% of the sample.

The sample taken for sequencing was blood. The TCR was taken from a woman in her thirties in good health. The sequence is built from TRBV6-5 and TRBJ1-1; perhaps TRBD1 is the D gene, with 6 bases matching. The DNA sequence follows: TGTGCCAGCAGCGCTGCCAGGGGAAGCACTGAAGCTTTCTTT. Its translation is CASSAARGSTEAFF.